In its sample, the clone carrying this T cell receptor (beta chain) was seen many times. The lymph nodes were axillary draining lymph nodes from breast cancer patients. This specimen belongs to a study of breast tumors, draining lymph nodes, adjacent tissues. Losses at the gene ends were 3 bases for V and 8 bases for J; bases not matched to a gene: 6. The CDR3 loop spans 14 amino acids. Germline assignment: CDR1 SGHTA and CDR2 FQGNSA. TCRdb called the multiplex PCR reads again in MiXCR, with one record for every CDR3 protein. The data contain 170,000 or so distinct CDR3 sequences, 30% to 35% of them singletons.

The TCR was taken from a female donor with breast cancer. Some clones in this sample may be carry-over from other donors' samples. The chain is built from TRBV7-2 and TRBJ1-4, with 7 bases matching TRBD1. Sequenced input: axillary lymph node tissue. The CDR3 region is CASSFRDRREKLFF. The CDR3 nucleotides read TGTGCCAGCAGCTTTCGGGACAGAAGAGAAAAACTGTTTTTT.